The clone carrying this T cell receptor (beta chain) was recorded once. Antigen unknown. This record belongs to a study of OX40 agonist ivuxolimab in advanced cancers. Study summary: Those enrolled were about 80% male, with a mean age of about 66 years and ages from 23 to 79. Overall study results and limits: Within 6 weeks, CD4+ and CD8+ blood T cells expanded clonally at 0.1 to 3.0 mg/kg.

Sampling of blood occurred at baseline, cycle 4 day 1, and cycle 7 day 1. Libraries were prepared by immunoSEQ multiplex PCR; TCRdb keeps only in-frame clonotypes and omits some of them. The table shows 60,000 to 75,000 clones, with about 81% occurring only once. The source of this sequence is an adult with an advanced solid tumor such as melanoma, head and neck, liver or kidney cancer. This specimen was CD4+ or CD8+ T cells sorted from blood, taken in a trial of the OX40 agonist ivuxolimab.

CDR3 in amino acids: CASSLGWRGASYEQYF. CDR3 bases: TGTGCCAGCAGCTTGGGGTGGCGCGGGGCCTCCTACGAGCAGTACTTC. The gene calls are TRBV5-6 and TRBJ2-7; maybe TRBD2 (6 bases). The CDR3 extends over 16 amino acids. Germline CDR1 and CDR2: SGHDT and YYEEEE. Trimming cost V 0 bases and J 0 bases, with 13 bases left between them.